Listed below are T cell receptor beta chains from one sample, sequenced in a study of shared clonotypes between healthy human individuals. TCRdb's table, derived via immunoSEQ multiplex PCR, lists solely in-frame clones and lacks some. The sample shows 190,000 or so clones, 60% to 75% of them seen only once. The sample taken for sequencing was memory CD4+ T cells sorted from blood. These receptors were taken from a man aged 30 to 39 in good health. Both conserved end residues are part of each CDR3. D genes are given only for firm matches. Where a row states a size, it is once, few, many or the class of an expanded clone; other rows omit it.

clone_size: .; j_call: TRBJ2-5; d_call: .; v_call: TRBV5-1; cdr3_nt: TGCGCCAGCAGCCCCACACTGGGGATAGAGACCCAGTACTTC; cdr3_aa: CASSPTLGIETQYF
clone_size: .; j_call: TRBJ2-7; d_call: TRBD2; v_call: TRBV27; cdr3_nt: TGTGCCAGCAGTTTGCGGGAGGGGTACGAGCAGTACTTC; cdr3_aa: CASSLREGYEQYF
clone_size: .; j_call: TRBJ1-2; d_call: .; v_call: TRBV28; cdr3_nt: TGTGCCAGCAGTTTAGACTATGGCTACACCTTC; cdr3_aa: CASSLDYGYTF
clone_size: .; j_call: TRBJ2-1; d_call: .; v_call: TRBV5-1; cdr3_nt: TGCGCCAGCAGCTTGGTGGCAGGAGGGGTCAATGAGCAGTTCTTC; cdr3_aa: CASSLVAGGVNEQFF
clone_size: .; j_call: TRBJ2-1; d_call: .; v_call: TRBV18; cdr3_nt: TGTGCCAGCTCACAAGAGAATGAGCAGTTCTTC; cdr3_aa: CASSQENEQFF
clone_size: .; j_call: TRBJ2-2; d_call: .; v_call: TRBV5-1; cdr3_nt: TGCGCCAGCAGCTTGAGGTCACAGGGGAACACCGGGGAGCTGTTTTTT; cdr3_aa: CASSLRSQGNTGELFF
clone_size: .; j_call: TRBJ2-5; d_call: TRBD2; v_call: TRBV6-1; cdr3_nt: TGTGCCATGCGGGGGGCAGGGGAGACCCAGTACTTC; cdr3_aa: CAMRGAGETQYF
clone_size: .; j_call: TRBJ2-7; d_call: .; v_call: TRBV10-3; cdr3_nt: TGTGCCATCAGCTACAGGAAAAACTACGAGCAGTACTTC; cdr3_aa: CAISYRKNYEQYF
clone_size: .; j_call: TRBJ1-2; d_call: .; v_call: TRBV27; cdr3_nt: TGTGCCAGCAGTTCAAGTCAAGGGTATGGCTACACCTTC; cdr3_aa: CASSSSQGYGYTF
clone_size: few; j_call: TRBJ2-7; d_call: TRBD2; v_call: TRBV15; cdr3_nt: TGTGCCACCAGCAGTTCGGCCGGGAGGATGTCCTACGAGCAGTACTTC; cdr3_aa: CATSSSAGRMSYEQYF
clone_size: .; j_call: TRBJ2-3; d_call: .; v_call: TRBV9; cdr3_nt: TGTGCCAGCAGCGTTCAGGACCTGGTCACAGATACGCAGTATTTT; cdr3_aa: CASSVQDLVTDTQYF
clone_size: .; j_call: TRBJ2-1; d_call: TRBD2; v_call: TRBV4-3; cdr3_nt: TGCGCCAGCAGCCAAGATTTGGCTAGCGGGAGTTTGCACAATGAGCAGTTCTTC; cdr3_aa: CASSQDLASGSLHNEQFF
clone_size: .; j_call: TRBJ2-7; d_call: TRBD2; v_call: TRBV13; cdr3_nt: TGTGCCAGCAGCTTAAAGCGGGGTGGCGAGCAGTACTTC; cdr3_aa: CASSLKRGGEQYF
clone_size: .; j_call: TRBJ2-7; d_call: TRBD1; v_call: TRBV7-2; cdr3_nt: TGTGCCAGCAGCCACGGACAGGGATTGGGCGAGCAGTACTTC; cdr3_aa: CASSHGQGLGEQYF
clone_size: once; j_call: TRBJ1-2; d_call: .; v_call: TRBV5-5; cdr3_nt: TGTGCCAGCACCCCCGGGAGAGGGGGTGGCTACACCTTC; cdr3_aa: CASTPGRGGGYTF
clone_size: .; j_call: TRBJ2-3; d_call: .; v_call: TRBV18; cdr3_nt: TGTGCCAGCTCACCCCCCGGTCTTAGCACAGATACGCAGTATTTT; cdr3_aa: CASSPPGLSTDTQYF
clone_size: .; j_call: TRBJ2-5; d_call: .; v_call: TRBV4-2; cdr3_nt: TGTGCCAGCAGCCAAGATCGGCAGGGTGGTGAGACCCAGTACTTC; cdr3_aa: CASSQDRQGGETQYF
clone_size: .; j_call: TRBJ2-3; d_call: TRBD2; v_call: TRBV7-2; cdr3_nt: TGTGCCAGCAGCTTTGATAGCGGGGGCACAGATACGCAGTATTTT; cdr3_aa: CASSFDSGGTDTQYF
clone_size: .; j_call: TRBJ1-2; d_call: TRBD1; v_call: TRBV5-6; cdr3_nt: TGTGCCAGCAGCTTCGCCGGGGACAGGGGCACCTTC; cdr3_aa: CASSFAGDRGTF
clone_size: .; j_call: TRBJ1-4; d_call: .; v_call: TRBV28; cdr3_nt: TGTGCCAGCAGCACGACACGGTCGGGGGAAAAACTGTTTTTT; cdr3_aa: CASSTTRSGEKLFF